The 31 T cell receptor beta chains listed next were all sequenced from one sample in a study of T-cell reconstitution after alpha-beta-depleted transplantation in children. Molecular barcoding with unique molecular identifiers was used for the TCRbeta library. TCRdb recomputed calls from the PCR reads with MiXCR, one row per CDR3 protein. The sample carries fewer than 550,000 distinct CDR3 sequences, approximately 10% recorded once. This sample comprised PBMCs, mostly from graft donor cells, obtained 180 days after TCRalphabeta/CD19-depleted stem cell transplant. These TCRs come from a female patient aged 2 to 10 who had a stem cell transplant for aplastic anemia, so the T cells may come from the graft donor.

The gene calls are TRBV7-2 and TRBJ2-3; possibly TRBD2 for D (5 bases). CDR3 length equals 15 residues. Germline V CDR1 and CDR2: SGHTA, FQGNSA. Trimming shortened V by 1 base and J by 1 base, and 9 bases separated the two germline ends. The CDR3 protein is CASSLGGVRTDTQYF. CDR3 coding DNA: TGTGCCAGCAGCTTAGGGGGAGTGCGCACAGATACGCAGTATTTT.

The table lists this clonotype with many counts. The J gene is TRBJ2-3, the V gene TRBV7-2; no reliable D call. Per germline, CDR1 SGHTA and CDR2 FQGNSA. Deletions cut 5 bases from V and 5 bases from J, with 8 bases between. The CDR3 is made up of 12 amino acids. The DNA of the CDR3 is TGTGCCAGCAGCCCTGGGGTAGATACGCAGTATTTT. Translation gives CASSPGVDTQYF.

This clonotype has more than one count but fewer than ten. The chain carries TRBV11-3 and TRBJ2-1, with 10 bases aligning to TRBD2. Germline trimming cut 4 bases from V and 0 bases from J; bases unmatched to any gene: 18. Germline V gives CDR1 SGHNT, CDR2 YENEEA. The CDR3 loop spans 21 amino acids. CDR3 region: CASSSGRWRTSGSSSYNEQFF. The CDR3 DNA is TGTGCCAGCAGCTCCGGCCGGTGGAGGACTAGCGGATCAAGCTCCTACAATGAGCAGTTCTTC.

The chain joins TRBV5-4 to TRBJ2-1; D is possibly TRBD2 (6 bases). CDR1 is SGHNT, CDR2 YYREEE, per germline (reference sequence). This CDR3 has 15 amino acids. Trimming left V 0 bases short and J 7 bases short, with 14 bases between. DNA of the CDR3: TGTGCCAGCAGCTTGGACGGGAGACCGGGAAATGAGCAGTTCTTC. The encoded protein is CASSLDGRPGNEQFF.

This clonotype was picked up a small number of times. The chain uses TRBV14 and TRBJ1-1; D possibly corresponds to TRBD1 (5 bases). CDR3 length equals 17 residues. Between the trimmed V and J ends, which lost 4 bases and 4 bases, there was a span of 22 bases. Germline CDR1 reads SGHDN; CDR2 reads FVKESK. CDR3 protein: CASSRTPGLGRGTEAFF. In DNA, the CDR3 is TGTGCCAGCAGCCGAACACCTGGCCTGGGTAGGGGCACTGAAGCTTTCTTT.

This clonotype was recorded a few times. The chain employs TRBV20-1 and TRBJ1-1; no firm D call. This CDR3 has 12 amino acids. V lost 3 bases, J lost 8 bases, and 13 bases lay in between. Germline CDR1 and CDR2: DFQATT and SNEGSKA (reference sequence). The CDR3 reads CSARDLGREAFF. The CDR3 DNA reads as TGCAGTGCTAGGGACTTAGGCCGGGAAGCTTTCTTT.

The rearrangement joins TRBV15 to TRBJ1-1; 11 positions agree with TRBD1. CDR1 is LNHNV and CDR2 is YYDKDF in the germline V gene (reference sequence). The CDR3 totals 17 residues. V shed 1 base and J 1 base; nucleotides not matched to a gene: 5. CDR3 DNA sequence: TGTGCCACCAGCAGAGGAAGGACAGGGGGCGCGAACACTGAAGCTTTCTTT. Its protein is CATSRGRTGGANTEAFF.

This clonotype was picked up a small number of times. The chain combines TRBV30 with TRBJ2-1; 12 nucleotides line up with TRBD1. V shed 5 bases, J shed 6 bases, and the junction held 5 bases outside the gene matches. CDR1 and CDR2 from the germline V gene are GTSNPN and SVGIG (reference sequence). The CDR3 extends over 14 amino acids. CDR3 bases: TGTGCCTGGGGGACAGGGGGCGGTAGCAATGAGCAGTTCTTC. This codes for CAWGTGGGSNEQFF. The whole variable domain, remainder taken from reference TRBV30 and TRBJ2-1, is SQTIHQWPATLVQPVGSPLSLECTVEGTSNPNLYWYRQAAGRGLQLLFYSVGIGQISSEVPQNLSASRPQDRQFILSSKKLLLSDSGFYLCAWGTGGGSNEQFFGPGTRLTVL.

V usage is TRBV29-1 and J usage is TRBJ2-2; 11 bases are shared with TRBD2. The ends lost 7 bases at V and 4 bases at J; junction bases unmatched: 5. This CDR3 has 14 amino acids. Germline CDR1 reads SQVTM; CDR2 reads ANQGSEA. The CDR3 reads CSGRLAGPTGELFF. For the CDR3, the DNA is TGCAGCGGTAGACTAGCGGGACCCACCGGGGAGCTGTTTTTT.

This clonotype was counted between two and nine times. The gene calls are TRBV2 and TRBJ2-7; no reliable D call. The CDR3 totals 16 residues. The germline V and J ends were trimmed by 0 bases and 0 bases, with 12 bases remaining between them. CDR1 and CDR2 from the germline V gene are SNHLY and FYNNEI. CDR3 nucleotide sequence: TGTGCCAGCAGTGAAGCGCTGAGACTCCCCTCCTACGAGCAGTACTTC. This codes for CASSEALRLPSYEQYF.

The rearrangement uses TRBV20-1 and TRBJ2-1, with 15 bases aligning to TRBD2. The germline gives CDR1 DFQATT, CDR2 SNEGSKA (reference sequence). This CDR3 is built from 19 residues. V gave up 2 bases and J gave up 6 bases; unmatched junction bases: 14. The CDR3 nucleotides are TGCAGTGCTAGATTTGGATTGGGACTAGCGGGGGGTAGCGGCAATGAGCAGTTCTTC. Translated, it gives CSARFGLGLAGGSGNEQFF.

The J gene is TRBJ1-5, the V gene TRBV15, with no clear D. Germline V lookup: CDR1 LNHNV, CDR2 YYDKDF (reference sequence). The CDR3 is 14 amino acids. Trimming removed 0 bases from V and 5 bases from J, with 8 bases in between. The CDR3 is CATSRDDEYQPQHF. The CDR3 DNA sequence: TGTGCCACCAGCAGAGATGACGAGTATCAGCCCCAGCATTTT.

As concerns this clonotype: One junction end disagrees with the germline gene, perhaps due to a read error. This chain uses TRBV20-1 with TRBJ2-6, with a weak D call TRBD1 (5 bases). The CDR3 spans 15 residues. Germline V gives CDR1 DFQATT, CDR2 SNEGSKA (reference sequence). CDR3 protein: CSARDPGNGANGLTF. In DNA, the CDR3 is TGCAGTGCTAGAGACCCAGGGAATGGGGCCAACGGCCTGACTTTC.

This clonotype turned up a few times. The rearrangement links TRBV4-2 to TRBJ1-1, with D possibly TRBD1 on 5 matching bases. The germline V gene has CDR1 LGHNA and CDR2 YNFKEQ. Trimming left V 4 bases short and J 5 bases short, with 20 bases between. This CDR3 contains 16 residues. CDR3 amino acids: CASSPLRAGKDTEAFF. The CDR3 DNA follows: TGTGCCAGCAGCCCCCTTAGGGCAGGGAAGGATACTGAAGCTTTCTTT.

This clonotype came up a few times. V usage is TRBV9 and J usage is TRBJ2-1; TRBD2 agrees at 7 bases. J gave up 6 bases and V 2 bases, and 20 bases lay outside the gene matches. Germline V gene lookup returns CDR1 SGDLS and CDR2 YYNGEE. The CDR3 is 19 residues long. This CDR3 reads CASSVQPRAGDLAGNEQFF. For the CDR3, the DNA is TGTGCCAGCAGCGTTCAGCCCCGGGCGGGGGACTTGGCTGGCAATGAGCAGTTCTTC.

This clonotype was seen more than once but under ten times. As DNA, the CDR3 is TGTGCCAGCAGTGAAGGCGGGAGCGGCGAGCAGTACGTC. This gives the protein CASSEGGSGEQYV. This rearrangement joins TRBV2 to TRBJ2-7, with TRBD2 identical over 7 bases. V shed 1 base and J 6 bases; nucleotides not matched to a gene: 3. This CDR3 comprises 13 residues. The germline V gene has CDR1 SNHLY and CDR2 FYNNEI.

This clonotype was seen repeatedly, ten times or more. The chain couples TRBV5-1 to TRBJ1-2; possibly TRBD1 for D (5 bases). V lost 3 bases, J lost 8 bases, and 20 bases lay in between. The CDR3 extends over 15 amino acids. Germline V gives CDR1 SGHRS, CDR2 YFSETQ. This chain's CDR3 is CASSSPGAGSEGYTF. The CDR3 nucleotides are TGCGCCAGCAGCTCGCCCGGGGCAGGGAGTGAAGGCTACACCTTC.

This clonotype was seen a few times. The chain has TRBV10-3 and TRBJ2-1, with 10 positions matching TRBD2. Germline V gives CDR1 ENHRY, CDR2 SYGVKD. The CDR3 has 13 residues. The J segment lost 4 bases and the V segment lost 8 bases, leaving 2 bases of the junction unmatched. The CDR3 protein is CAIGTSVYNEQFF. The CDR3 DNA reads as TGTGCCATCGGGACTAGCGTTTACAATGAGCAGTTCTTC.

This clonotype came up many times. This chain's CDR3 is CSAMRSGDLTDTQYF. The DNA of the CDR3 is TGCAGTGCTATGCGTTCGGGGGACCTCACAGATACGCAGTATTTT. The chain employs TRBV20-1 and TRBJ2-3; a possible D gene is TRBD2 (6 bases). The CDR3 is 15 residues long. V dropped 4 bases and J dropped 2 bases, with 16 bases sitting between them. CDR1 is DFQATT, CDR2 SNEGSKA, per germline (reference sequence).

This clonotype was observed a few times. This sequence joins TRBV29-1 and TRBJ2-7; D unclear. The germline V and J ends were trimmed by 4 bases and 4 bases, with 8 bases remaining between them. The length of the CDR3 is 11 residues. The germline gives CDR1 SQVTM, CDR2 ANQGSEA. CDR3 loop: CSVGSQYEQYF. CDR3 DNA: TGCAGCGTTGGGTCCCAGTACGAGCAGTACTTC.

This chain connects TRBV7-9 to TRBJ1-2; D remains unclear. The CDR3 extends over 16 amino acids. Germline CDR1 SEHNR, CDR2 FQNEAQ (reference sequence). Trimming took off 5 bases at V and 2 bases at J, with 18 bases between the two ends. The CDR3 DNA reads TGTGCCAGCAGCCGTCGCGGTGCAGGTTCCAACTATGGCTACACCTTC. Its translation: CASSRRGAGSNYGYTF. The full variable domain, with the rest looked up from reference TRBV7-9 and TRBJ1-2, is DTGVSQNPRHKITKRGQNVTFRCDPISEHNRLYWYRQTLGQGPEFLTYFQNEAQLEKSRLLSDRFSAERPKGSFSTLEIQRTEQGDSAMYLCASSRRGAGSNYGYTFGSGTRLTVV.

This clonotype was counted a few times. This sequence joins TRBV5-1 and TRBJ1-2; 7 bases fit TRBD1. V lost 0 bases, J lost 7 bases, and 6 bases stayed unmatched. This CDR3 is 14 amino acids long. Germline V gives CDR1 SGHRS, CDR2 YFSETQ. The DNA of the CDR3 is TGCGCCAGCAGCTTGGAGGGGGCCATGGGTGGCTACACCTTC. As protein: CASSLEGAMGGYTF.

The CDR3 DNA reads TGTGCCAGCACCCAGGTGGAAATCCAAGAGACCCAGTACTTC. Residues: CASTQVEIQETQYF. The chain joins TRBV7-9 to TRBJ2-5; no firm D call. The CDR3 covers 14 residues. The germline V gene encodes CDR1 SEHNR and CDR2 FQNEAQ (reference sequence). V was shortened by 7 bases and J by 1 base, with 13 bases between the two germline ends.

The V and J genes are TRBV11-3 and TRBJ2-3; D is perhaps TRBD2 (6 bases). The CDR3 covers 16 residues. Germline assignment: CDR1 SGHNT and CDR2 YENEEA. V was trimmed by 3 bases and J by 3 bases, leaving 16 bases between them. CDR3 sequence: CASSLSFGGVTDTQYF. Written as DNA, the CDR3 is TGTGCCAGCAGCTTGAGCTTCGGGGGAGTGACAGATACGCAGTATTTT. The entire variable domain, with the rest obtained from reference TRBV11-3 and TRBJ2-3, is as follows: EAGVVQSPRYKIIEKKQPVAFWCNPISGHNTLYWYLQNLGQGPELLIRYENEEAVDDSQLPKDRFSAERLKGVDSTLKIQPAELGDSAVYLCASSLSFGGVTDTQYFGPGTRLTVL.

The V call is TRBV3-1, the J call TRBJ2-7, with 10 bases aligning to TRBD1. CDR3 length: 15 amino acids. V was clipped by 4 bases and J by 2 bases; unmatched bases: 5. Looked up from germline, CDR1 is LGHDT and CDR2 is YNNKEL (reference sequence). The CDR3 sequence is CASSPRGQGTYEQYF. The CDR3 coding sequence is TGTGCCAGCAGCCCCCGGGGACAGGGGACCTACGAGCAGTACTTC.

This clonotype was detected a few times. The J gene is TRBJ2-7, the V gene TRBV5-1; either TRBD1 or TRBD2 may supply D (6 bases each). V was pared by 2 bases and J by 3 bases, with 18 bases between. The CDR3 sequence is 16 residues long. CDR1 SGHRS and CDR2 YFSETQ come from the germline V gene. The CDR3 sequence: CASSFRGRQSVYEQYF. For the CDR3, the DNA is TGCGCCAGCAGCTTCCGGGGGCGGCAGAGTGTCTACGAGCAGTACTTC. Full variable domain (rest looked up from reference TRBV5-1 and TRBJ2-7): KAGVTQTPRYLIKTRGQQVTLSCSPISGHRSVSWYQQTPGQGLQFLFEYFSETQRNKGNFPGRFSGRQFSNSRSEMNVSTLELGDSALYLCASSFRGRQSVYEQYFGPGTRLTVT.

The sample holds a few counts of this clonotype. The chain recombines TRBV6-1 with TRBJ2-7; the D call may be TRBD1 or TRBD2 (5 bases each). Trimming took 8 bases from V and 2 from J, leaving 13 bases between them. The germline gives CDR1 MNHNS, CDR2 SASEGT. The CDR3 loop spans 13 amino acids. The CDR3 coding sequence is TGTGCCAGCGCAGTGAGGGACCCCTACGAGCAGTACTTC. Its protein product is CASAVRDPYEQYF.

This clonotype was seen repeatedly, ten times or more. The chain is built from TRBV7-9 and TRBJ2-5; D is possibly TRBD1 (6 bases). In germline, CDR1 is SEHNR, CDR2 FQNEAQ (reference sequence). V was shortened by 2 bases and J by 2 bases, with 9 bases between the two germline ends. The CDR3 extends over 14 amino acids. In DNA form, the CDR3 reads TGTGCCAGCAGCTTAACAGGGTCGCAAGAGACCCAGTACTTC. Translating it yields CASSLTGSQETQYF.

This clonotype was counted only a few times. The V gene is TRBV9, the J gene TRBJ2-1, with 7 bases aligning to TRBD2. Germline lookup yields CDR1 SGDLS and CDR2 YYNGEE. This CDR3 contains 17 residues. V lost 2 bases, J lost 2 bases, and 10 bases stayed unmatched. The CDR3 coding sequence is TGTGCCAGCAGCGTCACCTTTGCTAGCGGACCCTACAATGAGCAGTTCTTC. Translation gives CASSVTFASGPYNEQFF.

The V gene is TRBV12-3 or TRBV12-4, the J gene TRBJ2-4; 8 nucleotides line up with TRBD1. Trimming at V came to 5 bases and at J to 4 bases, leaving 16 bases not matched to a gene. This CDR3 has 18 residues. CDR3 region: CASSQRGLQGDQKNIQYF. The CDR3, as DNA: TGTGCCAGCAGTCAAAGAGGCCTACAGGGGGACCAAAAAAACATTCAGTACTTC.

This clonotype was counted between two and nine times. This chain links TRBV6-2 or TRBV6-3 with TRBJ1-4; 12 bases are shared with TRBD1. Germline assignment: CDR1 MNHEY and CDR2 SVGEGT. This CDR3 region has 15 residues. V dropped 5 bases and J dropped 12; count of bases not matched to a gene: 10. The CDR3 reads CASSTDRDRGLELFF. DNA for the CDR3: TGTGCCAGCAGTACCGATCGGGACAGGGGGCTAGAACTGTTTTTT.